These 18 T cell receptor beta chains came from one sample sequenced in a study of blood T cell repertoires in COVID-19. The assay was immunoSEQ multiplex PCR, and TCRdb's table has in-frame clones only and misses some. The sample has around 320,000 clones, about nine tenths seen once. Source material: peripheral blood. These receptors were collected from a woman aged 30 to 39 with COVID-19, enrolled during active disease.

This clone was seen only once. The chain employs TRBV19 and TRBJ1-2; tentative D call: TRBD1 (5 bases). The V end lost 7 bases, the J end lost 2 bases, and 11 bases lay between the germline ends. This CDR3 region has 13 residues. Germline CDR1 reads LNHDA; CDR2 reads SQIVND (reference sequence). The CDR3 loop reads CASTPGGNYGYTF. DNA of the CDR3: TGTGCCAGTACGCCGGGGGGGAACTATGGCTACACCTTC.

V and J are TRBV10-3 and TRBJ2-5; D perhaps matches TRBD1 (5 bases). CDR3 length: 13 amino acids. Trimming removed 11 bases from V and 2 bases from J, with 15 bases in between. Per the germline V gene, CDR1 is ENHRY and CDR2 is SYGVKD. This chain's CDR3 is CASRKGDQETQYF. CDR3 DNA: TGTGCCTCTCGAAAAGGGGATCAAGAGACCCAGTACTTC.

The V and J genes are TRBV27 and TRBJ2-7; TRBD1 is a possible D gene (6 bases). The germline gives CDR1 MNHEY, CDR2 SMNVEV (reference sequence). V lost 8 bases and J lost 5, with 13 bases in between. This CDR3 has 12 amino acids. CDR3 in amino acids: CASQNRADEQYF. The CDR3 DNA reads TGTGCCAGCCAAAACAGGGCCGACGAGCAGTACTTC.

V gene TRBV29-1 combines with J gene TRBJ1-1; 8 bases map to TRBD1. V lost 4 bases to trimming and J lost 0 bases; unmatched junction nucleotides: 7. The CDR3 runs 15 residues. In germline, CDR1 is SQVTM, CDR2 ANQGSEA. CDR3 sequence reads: CSVAQGARMNTEAFF. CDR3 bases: TGCAGCGTTGCGCAGGGGGCTCGTATGAACACTGAAGCTTTCTTT.

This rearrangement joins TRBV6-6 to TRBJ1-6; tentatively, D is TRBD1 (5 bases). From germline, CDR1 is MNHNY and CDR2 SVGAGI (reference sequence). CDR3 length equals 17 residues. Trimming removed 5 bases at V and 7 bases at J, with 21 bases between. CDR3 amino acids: CASSRMGWQGPNSPLHF. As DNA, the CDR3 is TGTGCCAGCAGTCGGATGGGGTGGCAGGGCCCAAATTCACCCCTCCACTTT.

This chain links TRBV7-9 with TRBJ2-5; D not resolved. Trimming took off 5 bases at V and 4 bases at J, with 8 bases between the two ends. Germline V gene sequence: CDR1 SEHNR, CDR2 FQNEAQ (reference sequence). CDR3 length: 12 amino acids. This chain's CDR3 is CASSPVRETQYF. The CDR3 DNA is TGTGCCAGCAGCCCCGTGAGAGAGACCCAGTACTTC.

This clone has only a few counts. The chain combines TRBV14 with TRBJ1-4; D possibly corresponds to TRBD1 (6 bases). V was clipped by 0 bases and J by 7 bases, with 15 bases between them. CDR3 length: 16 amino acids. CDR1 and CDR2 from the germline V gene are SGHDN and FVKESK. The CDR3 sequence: CASSQDRTRDTEKLFF. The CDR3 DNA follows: TGTGCCAGCAGCCAAGATCGCACCCGGGACACTGAAAAACTGTTTTTT.

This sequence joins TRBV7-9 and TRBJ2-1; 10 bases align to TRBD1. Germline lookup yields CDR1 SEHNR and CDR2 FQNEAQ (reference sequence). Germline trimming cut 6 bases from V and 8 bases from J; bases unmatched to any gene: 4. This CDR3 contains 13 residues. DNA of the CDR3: TGTGCCAGCAGACCGACAGGGGGCGATGAGCAGTTCTTC. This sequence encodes CASRPTGGDEQFF.

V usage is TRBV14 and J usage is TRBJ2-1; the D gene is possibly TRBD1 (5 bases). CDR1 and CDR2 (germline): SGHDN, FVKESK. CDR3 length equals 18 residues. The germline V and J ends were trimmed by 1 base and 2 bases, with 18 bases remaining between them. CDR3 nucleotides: TGTGCCAGCAGCCAAGGTATTGGGGCCCCTGGGGCCTACAATGAGCAGTTCTTC. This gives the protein CASSQGIGAPGAYNEQFF.

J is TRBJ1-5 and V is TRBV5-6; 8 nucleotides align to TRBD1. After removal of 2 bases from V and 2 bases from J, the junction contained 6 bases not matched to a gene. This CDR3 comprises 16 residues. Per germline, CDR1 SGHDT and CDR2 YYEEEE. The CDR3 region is CASSFGSGGGNQPQHF. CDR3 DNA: TGTGCCAGCAGCTTTGGGTCAGGGGGCGGCAATCAGCCCCAGCATTTT.

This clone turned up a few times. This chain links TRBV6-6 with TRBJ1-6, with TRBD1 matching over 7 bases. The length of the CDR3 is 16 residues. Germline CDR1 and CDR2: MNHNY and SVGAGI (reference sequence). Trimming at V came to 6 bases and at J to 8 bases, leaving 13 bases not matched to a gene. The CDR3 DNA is TGTGCCAGCAGATCGTCAACAGGGGCAACTTATTCACCCCTCCACTTT. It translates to CASRSSTGATYSPLHF.

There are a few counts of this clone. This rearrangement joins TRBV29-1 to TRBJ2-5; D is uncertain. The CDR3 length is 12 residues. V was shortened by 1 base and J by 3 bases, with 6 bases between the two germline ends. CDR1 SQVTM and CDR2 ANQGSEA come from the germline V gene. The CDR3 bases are TGCAGCGTTGAAGGAGGAGAAGAGACCCAGTACTTC. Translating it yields CSVEGGEETQYF.

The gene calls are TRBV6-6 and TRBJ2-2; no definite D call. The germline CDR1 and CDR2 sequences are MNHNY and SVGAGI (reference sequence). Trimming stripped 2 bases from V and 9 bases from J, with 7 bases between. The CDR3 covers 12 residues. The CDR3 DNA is TGTGCCAGCAGTTACAGCCCCCGGGAGCTGTTTTTT. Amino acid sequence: CASSYSPRELFF.

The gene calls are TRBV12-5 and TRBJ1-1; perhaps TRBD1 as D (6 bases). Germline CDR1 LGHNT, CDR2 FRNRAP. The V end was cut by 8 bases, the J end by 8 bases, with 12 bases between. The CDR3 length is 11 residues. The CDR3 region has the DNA TGTGCTAGTAATCCAGGGGACGAAGCTTTCTTT. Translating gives CASNPGDEAFF.

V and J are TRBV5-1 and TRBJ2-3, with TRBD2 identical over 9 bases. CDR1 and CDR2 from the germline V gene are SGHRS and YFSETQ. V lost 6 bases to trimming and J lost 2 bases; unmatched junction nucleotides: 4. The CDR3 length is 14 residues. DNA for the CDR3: TGCGCCAGCAAAGTAGCGGGGGCCACAGATACGCAGTATTTT. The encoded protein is CASKVAGATDTQYF.

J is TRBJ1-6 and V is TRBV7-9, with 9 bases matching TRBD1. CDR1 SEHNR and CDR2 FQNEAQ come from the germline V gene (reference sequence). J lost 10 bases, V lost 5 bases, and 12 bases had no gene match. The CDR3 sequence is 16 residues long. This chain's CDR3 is CASSQPGQGKGSPLHF. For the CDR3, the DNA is TGTGCCAGCAGCCAGCCCGGACAGGGGAAAGGATCACCCCTCCACTTT. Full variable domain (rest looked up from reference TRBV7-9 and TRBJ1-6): DTGVSQNPRHKITKRGQNVTFRCDPISEHNRLYWYRQTLGQGPEFLTYFQNEAQLEKSRLLSDRFSAERPKGSFSTLEIQRTEQGDSAMYLCASSQPGQGKGSPLHFGNGTRLTVT.

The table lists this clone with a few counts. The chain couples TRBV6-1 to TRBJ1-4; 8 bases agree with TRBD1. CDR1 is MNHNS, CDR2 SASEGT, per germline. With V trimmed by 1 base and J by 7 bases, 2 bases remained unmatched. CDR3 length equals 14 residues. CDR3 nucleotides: TGTGCCAGCAGTGAAGGACAGGGGTTTGAAAAACTGTTTTTT. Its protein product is CASSEGQGFEKLFF.

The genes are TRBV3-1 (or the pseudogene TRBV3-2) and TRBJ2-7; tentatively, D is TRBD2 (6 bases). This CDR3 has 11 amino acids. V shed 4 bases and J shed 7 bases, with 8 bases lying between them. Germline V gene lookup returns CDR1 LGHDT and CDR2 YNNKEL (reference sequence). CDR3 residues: CASSRSGEQYF. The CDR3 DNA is TGTGCCAGCAGCCGGAGCGGGGAGCAGTACTTC.